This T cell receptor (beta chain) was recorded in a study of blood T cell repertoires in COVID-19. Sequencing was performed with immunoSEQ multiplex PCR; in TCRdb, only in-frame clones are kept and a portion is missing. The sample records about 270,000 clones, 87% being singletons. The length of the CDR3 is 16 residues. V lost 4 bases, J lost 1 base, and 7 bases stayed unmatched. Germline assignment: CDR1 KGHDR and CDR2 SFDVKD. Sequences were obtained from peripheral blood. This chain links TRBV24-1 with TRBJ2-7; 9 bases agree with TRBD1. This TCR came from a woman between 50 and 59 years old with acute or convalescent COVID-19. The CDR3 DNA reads TGTGCCACCAGTGAGGATCCCGGGACAGGGTCCTACGAGCAGTACTTC. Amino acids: CATSEDPGTGSYEQYF.